By share of the sample, the clone carrying this T cell receptor (beta chain) is medium-sized. What it binds is unknown. The sample comes from a study of spatial heterogeneity in lung cancer. About the research overall: Each unique TCR and UMI combination was seen more than ten times on average in raw reads. Broader study findings: Counts of expanded alpha and beta TCRs within tumors tracked the tumor nonsynonymous mutation count.

J was trimmed by 8 bases and V by 4 bases; bases with no gene match: 12. CDR3 length equals 16 residues. CDR1 and CDR2 from the germline V gene are ENHRY and SYGVKD. Time point here: sample taken at primary tumor resection. 55 to 80 TRACERx patients with early, untreated non-small cell lung cancer donated samples. Extraction of whole RNA from tumor, nontumor lung or frozen PBMC preceded unsorted sequencing. MiXCR, applied by TCRdb to the 5' RACE reads, yields one record per CDR3 protein. Of around 9,000 distinct CDR3 sequences listed, roughly 4.7% were seen once; the top ten hold approximately 10%. The chain couples TRBV10-3 to TRBJ2-4; 9 positions agree with TRBD1. This sequence originates from a female donor with early-stage non-small cell lung cancer. The sample here was lung tumor tissue, taken at surgery. The CDR3 coding sequence is TGTGCCATCAGTGGTCACCGGGACAGGGAGTCGGACATTCAGTACTTC. This sequence encodes CAISGHRDRESDIQYF.